Presented here are 28 T cell receptor beta chains from one specimen sequenced in a study of control samples from healthy donors and cancer patients. Profiling relied on immunoSEQ multiplex PCR, and the TCRdb table lists in-frame clones only, not all of them. The sample includes 65,000 to 95,000 clones, over 75% of them seen just once. Material for sequencing was blood. The receptors originated from a man aged 45-65 years in good health.

This clone was detected many times. The chain carries TRBV7-3 and TRBJ2-1; 7 nucleotides agree with TRBD2. The trim removed 1 base at V and 6 bases at J, leaving 6 bases unmatched. The CDR3 is 15 amino acids. Germline CDR1 and CDR2: SGHTA and FQGTGA. The CDR3 bases are TGTGCCAGCAGCTTAAATGCGGGGGAGCTCAATGAGCAGTTCTTC. Its protein product is CASSLNAGELNEQFF.

The chain combines TRBV9 with TRBJ2-3, with TRBD1 as a possible D gene (5 bases). The germline V gene has CDR1 SGDLS and CDR2 YYNGEE. The CDR3 loop spans 15 amino acids. Between the trimmed V and J ends, which lost 1 base and 5 bases, there was a span of 14 bases. CDR3 sequence reads: CASSVIPGLGDTQYF. The DNA for the CDR3 is TGTGCCAGCAGCGTAATCCCAGGGCTGGGAGATACGCAGTATTTT.

The chain has TRBV4-1 and TRBJ2-5, with D unclear. Trimming removed 2 bases at V and 5 bases at J, with 15 bases between. The CDR3 extends over 15 amino acids. Looked up from germline, CDR1 is MGHRA and CDR2 is YSYEKL. The CDR3 DNA follows: TGCGCCAGCAGCCAACCGGGTCTCTTCGGGGAGACCCAGTACTTC. Translation gives CASSQPGLFGETQYF.

The rearrangement joins TRBV28 to TRBJ1-4; D is unclear. Germline CDR1 and CDR2: MDHEN and SYDVKM. CDR3 length: 13 amino acids. Trimming shortened V by 7 bases and J by 5 bases, and 11 bases separated the two germline ends. CDR3 sequence (DNA): TGTGCCAGCACGGAAATGATCAATGAAAAACTGTTTTTT. It is translated as CASTEMINEKLFF.

In this sample, this clone turned up once. This rearrangement joins TRBV30 to TRBJ1-6, with a tentative D call TRBD1 (5 bases). The germline V and J ends were trimmed by 2 bases and 9 bases, with 17 bases remaining between them. The germline V gene encodes CDR1 GTSNPN and CDR2 SVGIG (reference sequence). This CDR3 contains 15 residues. In DNA form, the CDR3 reads TGTGCCTGGAGTTTGACTGGGGCGCGAGGTTCACCCCTCCACTTT. Encoded protein: CAWSLTGARGSPLHF.

The V gene is TRBV7-9, the J gene TRBJ1-2; D gene unclear. Germline V gene lookup returns CDR1 SEHNR and CDR2 FQNEAQ (reference sequence). The V and J ends lost 5 bases and 3 bases respectively, with 10 bases between them. The CDR3 contains 13 residues. CDR3 sequence reads: CASSKAGDYGYTF. DNA of the CDR3: TGTGCCAGCAGCAAGGCCGGGGACTATGGCTACACCTTC.

The V and J genes are TRBV7-2 and TRBJ1-5, with D perhaps matching TRBD1 (5 bases). The V gene's germline CDR1 is SGHTA and CDR2 FQGNSA. There are 13 residues in the CDR3. V gave up 4 bases and J gave up 4 bases, with 8 bases separating them. CDR3 sequence: CASSYGANQPQHF. As DNA, the CDR3 is TGTGCCAGCAGCTATGGGGCAAATCAGCCCCAGCATTTT.

V usage is TRBV4-3 and J usage is TRBJ1-4; TRBD1 matches 9 bases. The germline CDR1 and CDR2 sequences are LGHNA and YSLEER. CDR3 length: 15 residues. V dropped 6 bases and J dropped 5; count of bases not matched to a gene: 7. In nucleotides, the CDR3 is TGCGCCAGCAGAGACAGGGGGACAGCAAATGAAAAACTGTTTTTT. It yields the protein CASRDRGTANEKLFF.

This clone was seen a handful of times. The chain links TRBV7-3 to TRBJ2-3; TRBD1 or TRBD2 may be the D gene (5 bases each). The CDR3 is 16 residues long. Trimming pared 1 base from V and 2 bases from J, leaving 13 bases between. Looked up from germline, CDR1 is SGHTA and CDR2 is FQGTGA. CDR3 coding DNA: TGTGCCAGCAGCTTAAGTTGGGACCTAAACACAGATACGCAGTATTTT. It encodes CASSLSWDLNTDTQYF.

CDR3 nucleotide sequence: TGTGCCAGCAGTTACGGAGCAGGTGGTACAGATACGCAGTATTTT. Translating gives CASSYGAGGTDTQYF. V gene TRBV6-5 combines with J gene TRBJ2-3, with unresolved D. CDR1 is MNHEY, CDR2 SVGAGI, per germline. V gave up 2 bases and J gave up 3 bases, with 12 bases separating them. This CDR3 comprises 15 residues.

A single count supports this clone. The gene calls are TRBV11-3 and TRBJ1-2; the D is unclear. Trimming took off 0 bases at V and 6 bases at J, with 8 bases between the two ends. This CDR3 comprises 13 residues. Germline CDR1 is SGHNT and CDR2 is YENEEA. The CDR3 loop is CASSLDREDGYTF. The CDR3 DNA sequence: TGTGCCAGCAGCTTAGATCGGGAGGATGGCTACACCTTC.

The chain is built from TRBV24-1 and TRBJ2-7; TRBD2 matches 8 bases. This CDR3 comprises 19 residues. After removal of 4 bases from V and 4 bases from J, the junction contained 20 bases not matched to a gene. CDR1 is KGHDR and CDR2 is SFDVKD in the germline V gene. The CDR3 region has the DNA TGTGCCACCAGTGACGCAAAGGGGCAGGGGACTAGAAGTTTTTACGAGCAGTACTTC. Translating it yields CATSDAKGQGTRSFYEQYF.

The chain recombines TRBV2 with TRBJ1-4; D unresolved. Germline loops: CDR1 SNHLY, CDR2 FYNNEI. V was trimmed by 5 bases and J by 0 bases, leaving 10 bases between them. This CDR3 is built from 15 residues. This chain's CDR3 is CASSKTEATNEKLFF. CDR3 sequence (DNA): TGTGCCAGCAGTAAGACGGAGGCAACTAATGAAAAACTGTTTTTT.

This chain connects TRBV24-1 to TRBJ1-5; D might be TRBD1 (6 bases). The CDR3 consists of 14 residues. Between the trimmed V and J ends, which lost 3 bases and 9 bases, there was a span of 14 bases. Per germline, CDR1 KGHDR and CDR2 SFDVKD. The CDR3 DNA reads TGTGCCACCAGTGATGGGACACCCGGCAGGCCCCAGCATTTT. This sequence encodes CATSDGTPGRPQHF.

The rearrangement uses TRBV30 and TRBJ2-1; D gene ambiguous. This CDR3 is 13 amino acids long. Trimming stripped 4 bases from V and 3 bases from J, with 10 bases between. Germline CDR1 reads GTSNPN; CDR2 reads SVGIG (reference sequence). The CDR3, as DNA: TGTGCCTGGAATCGACGGATCTACAATGAGCAGTTCTTC. It is translated as CAWNRRIYNEQFF.

J is TRBJ2-2 and V is TRBV29-1, with D perhaps assigned TRBD1 or TRBD2 (7 bases each). CDR3 size: 14 residues. The germline V and J ends were trimmed by 4 bases and 6 bases, with 15 bases remaining between them. From germline, CDR1 is SQVTM and CDR2 ANQGSEA. The CDR3 DNA reads TGCAGCGTTGGGGAGGGGGCTAGGGCCGGGGAGCTGTTTTTT. Translation gives CSVGEGARAGELFF.

The V gene is TRBV30, the J gene TRBJ2-3; TRBD2 matches 9 bases. J was trimmed by 2 bases and V by 1 base; bases with no gene match: 7. CDR1 is GTSNPN, CDR2 SVGIG, per germline (reference sequence). The CDR3 sequence is 16 residues long. The CDR3 DNA sequence: TGTGCCTGGAGTGGGCCTAGCGGGACCCCCACAGATACGCAGTATTTT. Residues: CAWSGPSGTPTDTQYF.

This sequence joins TRBV27 and TRBJ1-6; possibly TRBD1 for D (5 bases). The germline CDR1 and CDR2 sequences are MNHEY and SMNVEV (reference sequence). The CDR3 consists of 18 residues. V was trimmed by 2 bases and J by 10 bases, leaving 24 bases between them. The CDR3 DNA reads TGTGCCAGCAGTTTACTATGGCAATTGGCAGGGACCTCCTCACCCCTCCACTTT. This encodes CASSLLWQLAGTSSPLHF.

This clone is a singleton in its sample. This chain uses TRBV4-3 with TRBJ2-3; D is ambiguous. V was clipped by 0 bases and J by 3 bases, with 4 bases between them. Germline CDR1 and CDR2: LGHNA and YSLEER. The CDR3 spans 13 residues. DNA of the CDR3: TGCGCCAGCAGCCAAGAGAGTACAGATACGCAGTATTTT. Encoded protein: CASSQESTDTQYF.

The J gene is TRBJ2-1, the V gene TRBV18; D remains unclear. The germline CDR1 and CDR2 sequences are KGHSH and LQKENI. With 6 bases removed from V and 8 bases from J, the gap between germline ends came to 11 bases. This CDR3 is 12 amino acids long. CDR3: CASSPSSDEQFF. The CDR3 coding sequence is TGTGCCAGCTCGCCATCTTCGGATGAGCAGTTCTTC.

The V and J genes are TRBV5-8 and TRBJ1-1, with TRBD1 as a possible D gene (5 bases). In germline, CDR1 is SGHTS, CDR2 YDEGEE. The CDR3 has 13 residues. Trimming removed 3 bases from V and 1 base from J, with 7 bases in between. CDR3 in amino acids: CASSSGWNTEAFF. The CDR3 DNA sequence: TGTGCCAGCAGCTCAGGGTGGAACACTGAAGCTTTCTTT. The full variable domain, rest sourced from reference TRBV5-8 and TRBJ1-1, is EAGVTQSPTHLIKTRGQQATLRCSPISGHTSVYWYQQALGLGLQFLLWYDEGEERNRGNFPPRFSGRQFPNYSSELNVNALELEDSALYLCASSSGWNTEAFFGQGTRLTVV.

CDR3 in amino acids: CASTSGYEQYF. The DNA for the CDR3 is TGTGCCAGCACTAGCGGATACGAGCAGTACTTC. V and J are TRBV6-6 and TRBJ2-7; 7 positions agree with TRBD2. Losses at the gene ends were 7 bases for V and 4 bases for J; bases not matched to a gene: 1. The CDR3 is 11 residues long. The germline CDR1 and CDR2 sequences are MNHNY and SVGAGI (reference sequence).

Note on this clone: One junction end does not reproduce the germline sequence, and a read error may be involved. J is TRBJ2-1 and V is TRBV18, with 10 nucleotides matching TRBD2. Germline V gene lookup returns CDR1 KGHSH and CDR2 LQKENI. The CDR3 covers 15 residues. The CDR3: CASSPLSGGYSEQFF. CDR3 DNA sequence: TGTGCCAGCTCACCACTTAGCGGGGGGTACAGTGAGCAGTTCTTC. The full variable domain, with the rest looked up from reference TRBV18 and TRBJ2-1, is NAGVMQNPRHLVRRRGQEARLRCSPMKGHSHVYWYRQLPEEGLKFMVYLQKENIIDESGMPKERFSAEFPKEGPSILRIQQVVRGDSAAYFCASSPLSGGYSEQFFGPGTRLTVL.

The CDR3: CATSDDRQGHYGYTF. CDR3 sequence (DNA): TGTGCCACCAGTGATGACCGTCAGGGGCACTATGGCTACACCTTC. The rearrangement uses TRBV24-1 and TRBJ1-2, with D perhaps TRBD1 (6 bases). This CDR3 is built from 15 residues. Germline V gene data show CDR1 as KGHDR and CDR2 as SFDVKD. V gave up 3 bases and J gave up 3 bases, with 13 bases separating them.

Note on this clone: The germline gene is not matched at one end of the junction; a read error may be the cause. This chain uses TRBV7-7 with TRBJ2-2; possibly TRBD2 for D (7 bases). The CDR3 consists of 16 residues. Germline V gene data show CDR1 as SSHAT and CDR2 as FNYEAQ (reference sequence). The CDR3 nucleotides are TGTGCTAGCAGTTCCCGAGGGGGGGAGAACACCGGGGAGCTGTTTTTT. Protein product: CASSSRGGENTGELFF.

The chain uses TRBV6-1 and TRBJ1-5, with 8 bases identical to TRBD1. Looked up from germline, CDR1 is MNHNS and CDR2 is SASEGT. The CDR3 totals 18 residues. The V and J ends lost 5 bases and 7 bases, in that order; junction bases with no gene match: 19. CDR3 sequence reads: CASSKGRGQMSGRQPQHF. DNA for the CDR3: TGTGCCAGCAGTAAAGGCAGGGGGCAGATGTCAGGTCGACAGCCCCAGCATTTT.

J is TRBJ1-5 and V is TRBV7-2; TRBD1 aligns across 7 bases. Losses at the gene ends were 5 bases for V and 4 bases for J; bases not matched to a gene: 2. CDR1 is SGHTA and CDR2 is FQGNSA in the germline V gene. The CDR3 spans 13 residues. CDR3 sequence reads: CASSRQGNQPQHF. CDR3 bases: TGTGCCAGCAGCAGACAGGGAAATCAGCCCCAGCATTTT.

V and J are TRBV7-2 and TRBJ2-1; 9 bases match TRBD2. Germline V gene data show CDR1 as SGHTA and CDR2 as FQGNSA. This CDR3 has 17 amino acids. Trimming removed 5 bases from V and 5 bases from J; junction bases left unmatched: 13. This chain's CDR3 is CASSPKPYSGGNNEQFF. The CDR3 nucleotides are TGTGCCAGCAGCCCCAAGCCCTATAGCGGGGGTAACAATGAGCAGTTCTTC.